These 18 T cell receptor beta chains were sequenced from one sample in a study of shared clonotypes between healthy human individuals. Produced via immunoSEQ multiplex PCR; TCRdb's table is partial and in-frame only. Altogether 550,000 to 700,000 clones are present, around 73% being singletons, with the ten largest covering 1.5% to 2%. The sample consisted of memory CD4+ T cells sorted from blood. The subset was: CD45RA-negative fraction. The receptors were sampled from a woman aged 25 to 39 in good health.

The chain is built from TRBV30 and TRBJ2-3; the match to TRBD1 covers 7 bases. The germline V gene encodes CDR1 GTSNPN and CDR2 SVGIG (reference sequence). The CDR3 consists of 13 residues. V lost 8 bases and J lost 4; bases outside the gene matches: 9. The CDR3 DNA reads TGTGCCCAGGGGCAGGGGGTCTCAGATACGCAGTATTTT. This codes for CAQGQGVSDTQYF.

The gene calls are TRBV5-6 and TRBJ2-5; D might be TRBD2 (6 bases). The CDR3 has 15 amino acids. Trimming shortened V by 3 bases and J by 2 bases, and 14 bases separated the two germline ends. Germline CDR1 SGHDT, CDR2 YYEEEE. The CDR3 region is CASSSPIGGQETQYF. In DNA form, the CDR3 reads TGTGCCAGCAGCTCCCCAATCGGGGGTCAAGAGACCCAGTACTTC.

The chain carries TRBV10-2 and TRBJ2-1, with unresolved D. Per germline, CDR1 WSHSY and CDR2 SAAADI. CDR3 length: 13 amino acids. Trimming removed 5 bases at V and 12 bases at J, with 17 bases between. CDR3 bases: TGCGCCAGCAGTCTTGACTCCTCTACCGGGCAGTTCTTC. Protein product: CASSLDSSTGQFF.

This chain joins TRBV6-5 and TRBJ2-7; possibly TRBD2 for D (6 bases). The germline V gene has CDR1 MNHEY and CDR2 SVGAGI. The ends were cut back, 6 bases at V and 4 bases at J, with 19 bases in the middle. The CDR3 consists of 15 residues. The CDR3 protein is CASSPRLGLLYEQYF. CDR3 DNA sequence: TGTGCCAGCAGCCCTAGGTTAGGACTACTATACGAGCAGTACTTC.

This sequence joins TRBV11-3 and TRBJ2-2, with 13 nucleotides matching TRBD2. Germline CDR1 is SGHNT and CDR2 is YENEEA. V dropped 5 bases and J dropped 7; count of bases not matched to a gene: 7. The CDR3 sequence is 16 residues long. The CDR3 spells CASSIRTSGRHGELFF. CDR3 nucleotides: TGTGCCAGCAGCATAAGGACTAGCGGGAGACACGGGGAGCTGTTTTTT.

CDR3 sequence reads: CASSWTDYGYTF. The CDR3 DNA follows: TGTGCCAGCAGCTGGACAGACTATGGCTACACCTTC. This chain uses TRBV7-2 with TRBJ1-2; possible D gene TRBD1, 6 bases. Germline CDR1 and CDR2: SGHTA and FQGNSA. V was pared by 4 bases and J by 3 bases, with 6 bases between. This CDR3 region has 12 residues. Full variable domain (remainder filled in from reference TRBV7-2 and TRBJ1-2): GAGVSQSPSNKVTEKGKDVELRCDPISGHTALYWYRQSLGQGLEFLIYFQGNSAPDKSGLPSDRFSAERTGGSVSTLTIQRTQQEDSAVYLCASSWTDYGYTFGSGTRLTVV.

A word on this clone: This clone may be a read error of a much larger clone one base away. This sample includes further DNA sequences coding for the same CDR3. This chain joins TRBV5-1 and TRBJ2-2; D may be TRBD1 (6 bases). V lost 4 bases to trimming and J lost 6 bases, with 13 bases between them. Germline values: CDR1 SGHRS, CDR2 YFSETQ. The CDR3 is made up of 14 amino acids. For the CDR3, the DNA is TGCGCCAGCAGCCTGGCCACAGGGCCCGGGGAGCTGTTTTTT. Protein sequence: CASSLATGPGELFF.

The chain recombines TRBV28 with TRBJ1-2; D is perhaps TRBD1 (6 bases). V lost 5 bases to trimming and J lost 6 bases, with 16 bases between them. Looked up from germline, CDR1 is MDHEN and CDR2 is SYDVKM. The CDR3 runs to 14 residues. CDR3: CASSPADRNDGYTF. The DNA for the CDR3 is TGTGCCAGCAGTCCCGCCGACAGGAACGATGGCTACACCTTC.

This clone was recorded only once. This sequence joins TRBV6-5 and TRBJ2-5; 7 bases agree with TRBD2. V lost 4 bases, J lost 7 bases, and 15 bases stayed unmatched. The germline gives CDR1 MNHEY, CDR2 SVGAGI. This CDR3 spans 16 amino acids. CDR3 sequence (DNA): TGTGCCAGCAGTTTTTCGTCTCCAGGGAGGGCTCGGACCCAGTACTTC. Its translation: CASSFSSPGRARTQYF.

The chain employs TRBV27 and TRBJ2-1; 12 bases agree with TRBD2. The junction had 6 bases not matched to a gene; V was cut back by 5 bases and J by 7 bases. CDR3 size: 15 residues. The germline V gene has CDR1 MNHEY and CDR2 SMNVEV (reference sequence). CDR3 DNA sequence: TGTGCCAGCAGTCCATCTAGCGGGAGGGAGAATGAGCAGTTCTTC. It specifies CASSPSSGRENEQFF.

This clone was seen a handful of times. Different DNA sequences within this sample yield the same CDR3. V usage is TRBV19 and J usage is TRBJ2-2; tentative D call: TRBD1 (6 bases). The CDR3 extends over 14 amino acids. V lost 3 bases and J lost 8, with 13 bases in between. From germline, CDR1 is LNHDA and CDR2 SQIVND (reference sequence). The CDR3 region is CASSIRTAPGELFF. The DNA for the CDR3 is TGTGCCAGTAGTATCAGGACAGCACCGGGGGAGCTGTTTTTT.

The CDR3 DNA sequence: TGCGCCAGCAGACTCGGGGGTTCAAGCTCTGGAAACACCATATATTTT. The encoded protein is CASRLGGSSSGNTIYF. The chain employs TRBV5-1 and TRBJ1-3; a possible D gene is TRBD1 (5 bases). Germline values: CDR1 SGHRS, CDR2 YFSETQ. The CDR3 spans 16 residues. V was trimmed by 5 bases and J by 0 bases, leaving 15 bases between them. The entire variable domain, with the rest obtained from reference TRBV5-1 and TRBJ1-3, is as follows: KAGVTQTPRYLIKTRGQQVTLSCSPISGHRSVSWYQQTPGQGLQFLFEYFSETQRNKGNFPGRFSGRQFSNSRSEMNVSTLELGDSALYLCASRLGGSSSGNTIYFGEGSWLTVV.

V is TRBV6-5 and J is TRBJ1-3; D unresolved. The V gene lost 0 bases and the J gene lost 0 bases, with 6 bases spanning the gap. The CDR3 is made up of 15 amino acids. The germline CDR1 and CDR2 sequences are MNHEY and SVGAGI. The CDR3 sequence is CASSYSTSSGNTIYF. CDR3 DNA sequence: TGTGCCAGCAGTTACTCGACCAGCTCTGGAAACACCATATATTTT.

Comments on this clone: The same CDR3 also results from other DNA sequences found in this sample. J is TRBJ1-2 and V is TRBV27; 10 bases agree with TRBD1. Trimming at V came to 8 bases and at J to 3 bases, leaving 6 bases not matched to a gene. This CDR3 is built from 14 residues. Germline loops: CDR1 MNHEY, CDR2 SMNVEV (reference sequence). The CDR3 coding sequence is TGTGCCAGCTCCCCCGGGACAGGGGACTATGGCTACACCTTC. Translating gives CASSPGTGDYGYTF.

The rearrangement uses TRBV19 and TRBJ2-3; D call uncertain. The CDR3 spans 12 residues. Germline V gene data show CDR1 as LNHDA and CDR2 as SQIVND (reference sequence). V lost 5 bases to trimming and J lost 2 bases, with 5 bases between them. This CDR3 is CASSSHTDTQYF. The CDR3 region has the DNA TGTGCCAGTAGTTCCCACACAGATACGCAGTATTTT.

The chain is built from TRBV27 and TRBJ2-7, with TRBD1 as a possible D gene (5 bases). Germline CDR1 and CDR2: MNHEY and SMNVEV (reference sequence). V was cut by 8 bases and J by 4 bases, with 15 bases left in between. The CDR3 runs to 13 residues. For the CDR3, the DNA is TGTGCCAGCCGCTTCAATCCAGGGTACGAGCAGTACTTC. Residues: CASRFNPGYEQYF.

The genes are TRBV5-1 and TRBJ2-1, with 11 bases lining up with TRBD2. J lost 4 bases, V lost 4 bases, and 4 bases had no gene match. This CDR3 has 15 amino acids. Germline assignment: CDR1 SGHRS and CDR2 YFSETQ. The CDR3 DNA reads TGCGCCAGCAGCATCGGGACTAGCGGATACAATGAGCAGTTCTTC. It specifies CASSIGTSGYNEQFF.

This clone showed up many times. The V call is TRBV19, the J call TRBJ2-3, with 8 positions matching TRBD2. CDR1 and CDR2 from the germline V gene are LNHDA and SQIVND (reference sequence). The CDR3 is 16 amino acids. V gave up 5 bases and J gave up 2 bases; unmatched junction bases: 9. CDR3 bases: TGTGCCAGTAGTTTTCTAGCGGGTATTAACACAGATACGCAGTATTTT. Its protein product is CASSFLAGINTDTQYF.